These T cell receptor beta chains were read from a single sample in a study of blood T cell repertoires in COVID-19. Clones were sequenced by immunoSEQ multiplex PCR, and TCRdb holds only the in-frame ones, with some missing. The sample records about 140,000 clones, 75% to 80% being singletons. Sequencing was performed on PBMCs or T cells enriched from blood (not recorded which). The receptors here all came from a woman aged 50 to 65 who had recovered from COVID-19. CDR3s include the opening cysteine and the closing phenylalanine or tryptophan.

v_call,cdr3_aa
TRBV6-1,CASSEKLAGVGTQYF
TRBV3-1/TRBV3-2,CASSPSLKNIQYF
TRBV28,CASSGAGGRNEQFF
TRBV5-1,CASSRDRRSYEQYF
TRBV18,CASSSNTGELFF
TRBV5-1,CASSLESGLNTEAFF
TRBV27,CASSFWSGGSYNEQFF
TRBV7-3,CASSLGGGGKNIQYF
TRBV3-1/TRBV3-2,CASSQYRAENSPLHF
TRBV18,CASSPRSLRGTSGRAAPYEQYF
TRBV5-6,CASSSTGLAKNIQYF
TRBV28,CASSWGSGNTEAFF
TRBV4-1,CASSFRGQREAFF
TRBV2,CASSPDRAGNTIYF
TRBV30,CAWSVYQSTEAFF
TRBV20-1,CSAIDPSVRSYEQYF
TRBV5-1,CASSITGTQNTGELFF
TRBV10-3,CAISDGRAGGNTIYF
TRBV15,CATSTLGGNTIYF
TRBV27,CASSFGRERVEQYF
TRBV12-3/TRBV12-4,CASSFSVAYEQYF
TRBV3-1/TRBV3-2,CASRFRGSGNTIYF
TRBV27,CASSLGLRGPTDTQYF
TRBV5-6,CASSLRTGLNEQFF
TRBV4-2,CASSQWTGAVTNYGYTF
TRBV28,CASNPGAHTDTQYF
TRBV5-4,CASSWGLEDNEQFF
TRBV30,CASTTGKGTEAFF
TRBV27,CASSSLSRGIYEQYF
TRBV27,CASTDRGTSTDTQYF
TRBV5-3,CARSNRTGDYSGNTIYF
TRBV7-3,CASSLGGTEQFF
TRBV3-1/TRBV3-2,CASSRALAGDWNTGELFF
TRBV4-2,CASSQVSSGRGGGDTQYF
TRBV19,CASSKGTSGIYNEQFF
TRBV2,CASSEDEFNNEKLFF
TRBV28,CASKDTSSSTDTQYF
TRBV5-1,CASSLGPGETQYF
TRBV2,CASKGGLSGNQPQHF
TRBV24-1,CATSASGGLNTEAFF
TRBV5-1,CASSLYYTGSYEQYF
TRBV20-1,CSASREPNSPLHF
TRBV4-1,CASSPTGPHQPQHF
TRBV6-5,CASSWGLSNQPQHF
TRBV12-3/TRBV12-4,CASNQWRNTEAFF
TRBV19,CASSNQGVLAEAFF
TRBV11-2,CASSLDPGRAGGANVLTF
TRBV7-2,CASSSTKTRQPQHF
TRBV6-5,CASRVGVTPGYGYTF
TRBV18,CASSTANQPQHF